Following are 3 T cell receptor beta chains from one sample sequenced in a study of CD8 T cells in ankylosing spondylitis. TCRdb reprocessed the 5' RACE reads with MiXCR, giving one entry per CDR3 protein. The sample has about 66,000 distinct CDR3 sequences, about 6% seen once. Specimen: synovial fluid, either unsorted or a sorted T cell fraction (not recorded which). The receptors were sampled from a male donor with ankylosing spondylitis.

This clonotype was counted between two and nine times. The chain combines TRBV20-1 with TRBJ2-7, with D possibly being TRBD1 (6 bases). The V end was cut by 3 bases, the J end by 0 bases, with 12 bases between. CDR3 length equals 14 residues. Per the germline V gene, CDR1 is DFQATT and CDR2 is SNEGSKA (reference sequence). The CDR3 nucleotides are TGCAGTGCTAGGTACACAGGGAGCTCCTACGAGCAGTACTTC. Its protein product is CSARYTGSSYEQYF.

The sample holds a few counts of this clonotype. The chain has TRBV19 and TRBJ2-2, with D perhaps TRBD1 or TRBD2 (5 bases each). Per the germline V gene, CDR1 is LNHDA and CDR2 is SQIVND (reference sequence). The CDR3 is 13 residues long. The V gene lost 11 bases and the J gene lost 3 bases, with 13 bases spanning the gap. The CDR3 spells CAAQRGDTGELFF. The CDR3 coding sequence is TGTGCCGCCCAGAGGGGAGACACCGGGGAGCTGTTTTTT.

This clonotype was seen many times. The CDR3 region has the DNA TGCAGTGCTAAGACTCCGGGGTGGGAAGCTTTCTTT. Its translation: CSAKTPGWEAFF. The chain recombines TRBV20-1 with TRBJ1-1; no definite D call. Germline V lookup: CDR1 DFQATT, CDR2 SNEGSKA (reference sequence). The CDR3 runs to 12 residues. V was clipped by 4 bases and J by 8 bases, with 14 bases between them.